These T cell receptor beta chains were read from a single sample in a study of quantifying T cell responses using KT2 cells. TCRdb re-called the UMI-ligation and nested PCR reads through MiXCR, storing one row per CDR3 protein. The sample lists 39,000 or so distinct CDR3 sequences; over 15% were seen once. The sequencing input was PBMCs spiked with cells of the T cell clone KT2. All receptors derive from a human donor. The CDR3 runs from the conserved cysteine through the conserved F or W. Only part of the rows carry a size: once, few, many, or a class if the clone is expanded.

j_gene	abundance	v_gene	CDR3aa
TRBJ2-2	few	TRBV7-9	CASSRIWNTGELFF
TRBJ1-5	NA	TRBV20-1	CSASIGDQPQHF
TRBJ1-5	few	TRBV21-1	CASQVWGNQPQHF
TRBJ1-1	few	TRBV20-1	CSATQGEETEAFF
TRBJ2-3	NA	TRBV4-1	CASSQLAGTTDTQYF
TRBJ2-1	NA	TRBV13	CASSLRTAYNEQFF
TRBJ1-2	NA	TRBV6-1	CASSAGQGATYGYTF
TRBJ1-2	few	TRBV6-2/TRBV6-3	CASRQSSGYTF
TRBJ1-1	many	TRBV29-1	CSAADQNTEAFF
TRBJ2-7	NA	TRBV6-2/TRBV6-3	CASSPRARGYEQYF
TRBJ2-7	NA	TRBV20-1	CSASTGNYEQYF
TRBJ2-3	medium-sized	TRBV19	CASSVQGSTDTQYF
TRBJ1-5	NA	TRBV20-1	CSARERTGMRDQPQHF
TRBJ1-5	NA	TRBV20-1	CSASTGLGNQPQHF
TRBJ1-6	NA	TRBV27	CASSLLQFNSPLHF
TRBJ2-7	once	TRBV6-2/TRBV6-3	CASSYSGTVSSYEQYF
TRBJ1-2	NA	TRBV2	CASSEGIYGYTF
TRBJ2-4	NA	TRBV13	CASRAGLGKNIQYF
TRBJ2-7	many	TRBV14	CASSRRSTGSYEQYF
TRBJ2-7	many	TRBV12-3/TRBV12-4	CASSFGGEYEQYF
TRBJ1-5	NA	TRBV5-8	CASSAGQSYNQPQHF
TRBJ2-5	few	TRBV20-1	CSAPARQGQETQYF
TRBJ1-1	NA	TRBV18	CASSPTSSNTEAFF
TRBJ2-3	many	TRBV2	CASSGTSGPSTDTQYF
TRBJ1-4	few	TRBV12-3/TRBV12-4	CASSLRTGTNEKLFF
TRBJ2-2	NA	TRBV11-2	CASSRGLAGTGELFF
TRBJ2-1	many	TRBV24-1	CATSPGTSGYNEQFF